This T cell receptor (beta chain) comes out of a study of early T cells in non-severe SARS-CoV-2 infection. CDR1 is LGHNA and CDR2 is YNFKEQ in the germline V gene. The CDR3 consists of 16 residues. With V trimmed by 1 base and J by 2 bases, 8 bases remained unmatched. This clonotype was seen at least ten times. Separate cDNA molecules each had unique molecular identifiers attached to them. TCRdb reanalysed the 5' RACE reads using MiXCR and keeps one entry per CDR3 protein. The sample lists some 30,000 distinct CDR3 sequences; 5.5% to 6% were seen once. The chain recombines TRBV4-2 with TRBJ2-7; 7 bases fit TRBD1. The material sequenced was whole blood. The clonotype originates from an adult who was a healthcare worker with PCR-confirmed SARS-CoV-2 infection or an uninfected control (not recorded which). The CDR3 here is CASSQVGRTGPYEQYF. Here the CDR3 DNA reads TGTGCCAGCAGCCAAGTTGGAAGGACAGGACCCTACGAGCAGTACTTC.